This is a list of T cell receptor beta chains from one sample in a study of blood T cell repertoires in COVID-19. TCRdb keeps only in-frame clones here, not all; method: immunoSEQ multiplex PCR. The sample contains 150,000 to 200,000 clones, more than 80% of which appear only once. The sequenced sample consisted of peripheral blood. These TCRs come from a woman of 80 years or more with COVID-19, enrolled during active disease. CDR3s include the opening cysteine and the closing phenylalanine or tryptophan. The D gene is left open where the match is weak. Rows may omit the clone size; those that give it use once, few, many or a size class.

CDR3 length	clone size	V gene	J gene	D gene	CDR3 DNA	CDR3 protein
14	-	TRBV7-8	TRBJ1-2	-	TGTGCCAGCAGCGTCGGCTCGGGAAACTATGGCTACACCTTC	CASSVGSGNYGYTF
14	-	TRBV6-5	TRBJ1-6	-	TGTGCCAGCAGTTACCGGGGGGGGAATTCACCCCTCCACTTT	CASSYRGGNSPLHF
16	-	TRBV19	TRBJ2-5	TRBD2	TGTGCCAGTAGTGCCGGACTAGCGGGGGGACAAGAGACCCAGTACTTC	CASSAGLAGGQETQYF
15	-	TRBV18	TRBJ1-1	-	TGTGCCAGCTCACCGGGGGGGCTCTTGGGAACTGAAGCTTTCTTT	CASSPGGLLGTEAFF
14	-	TRBV5-1	TRBJ2-1	TRBD1	TGCGCCAGCAGCTCCCAGGGGGCCCCTGGTGAGCAGTTCTTC	CASSSQGAPGEQFF
16	few	TRBV4-3	TRBJ2-1	TRBD2	TGCGCCAGCAGCCAAGTTATGGGGCGGGGGTTGCGTGAGCAGTTCTTC	CASSQVMGRGLREQFF
15	-	TRBV10-3	TRBJ1-3	-	TGTGCCACCCGGGAGGTCTACCCTTCTGGAAACACCATATATTTT	CATREVYPSGNTIYF
16	-	TRBV6-7	TRBJ2-3	TRBD1	TGTGCCAGCAGCAACCGGGACAGGGAAATTACAGATACGCAGTATTTT	CASSNRDREITDTQYF
15	once	TRBV10-3	TRBJ2-3	TRBD2	TGTGCCATCAGCCGACTAGCGGGAGGCACAGATACGCAGTATTTT	CAISRLAGGTDTQYF
13	-	TRBV29-1	TRBJ2-7	TRBD1	TGCAGCGTTGGTATTTCAGGGGGTGGGGAGCAGTACTTC	CSVGISGGGEQYF
14	-	TRBV28	TRBJ1-2	TRBD1	TGTGCCAGCAGATGGACAGGGGTAAGCTATGGCTACACCTTC	CASRWTGVSYGYTF
15	-	TRBV5-1	TRBJ2-1	-	TGCGCCAGCAGCCGGTCCGGAGATCGGGACAATGAGCAGTTCTTC	CASSRSGDRDNEQFF
16	-	TRBV14	TRBJ2-1	TRBD2	TGTGCCAGCAGCCGTATGCTAGCGGGAGTAGGGAATGAGCAGTTCTTC	CASSRMLAGVGNEQFF
14	-	TRBV13	TRBJ2-5	TRBD1	TGTGCCAGCAGCTTAGGAGACAGGGTAGAGACCCAGTACTTC	CASSLGDRVETQYF
14	-	TRBV27	TRBJ2-3	TRBD1	TGTGCCAGCCTCCGGGACAGATACACAGATACGCAGTATTTT	CASLRDRYTDTQYF
13	-	TRBV11-2	TRBJ2-2	-	TGTGCCAGCGGGCCCGATAGGGGGGGGGAGCTGTTTTTT	CASGPDRGGELFF
16	-	TRBV5-1	TRBJ1-1	TRBD1	TGCGCCAGCAGCGTGGATGGACAGGGCGTGAACACTGAAGCTTTCTTT	CASSVDGQGVNTEAFF